This T cell receptor (beta chain) was found in a study of PD-L1 blockade in urothelial cancer. Study in general: Patients previously received 0 to 3 chemotherapy regimens.

Assay: immunoSEQ multiplex PCR; the TCRdb copy retains only in-frame clones and omits some. In the table there are approximately 79,000 clones, approximately 90% of which are singletons. Only a few counts were recorded for this clone. Time point denoted: peripheral blood 6 weeks after treatment start. Pretreatment and on-treatment samples were taken, numbering 1 to 8 per patient. This clonotype was sampled from an elderly woman with urothelial cancer. The material was PBMCs, obtained around atezolizumab (anti-PD-L1) treatment.

For the CDR3, the DNA is TGTGCCAGCAGTTTAGGGGGACCCATCCCGGGGGACTATGGCTACACCTTC. Protein product: CASSLGGPIPGDYGYTF. This chain joins TRBV28 and TRBJ1-2; D possibly corresponds to TRBD1 (5 bases). Germline V gene data show CDR1 as MDHEN and CDR2 as SYDVKM. Trimming stripped 2 bases from V and 3 bases from J, with 19 bases between. CDR3 size: 17 residues.